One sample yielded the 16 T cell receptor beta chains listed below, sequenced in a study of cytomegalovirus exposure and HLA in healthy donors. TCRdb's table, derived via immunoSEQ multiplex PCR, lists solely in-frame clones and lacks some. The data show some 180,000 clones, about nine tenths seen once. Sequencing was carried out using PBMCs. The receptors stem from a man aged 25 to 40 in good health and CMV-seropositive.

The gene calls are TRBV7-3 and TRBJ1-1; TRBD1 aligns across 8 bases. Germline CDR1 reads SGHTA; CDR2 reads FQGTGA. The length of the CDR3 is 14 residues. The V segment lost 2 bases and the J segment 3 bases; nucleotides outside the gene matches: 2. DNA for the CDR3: TGTGCCAGCAGCTTAGGACAGGGATACACTGAAGCTTTCTTT. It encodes CASSLGQGYTEAFF.

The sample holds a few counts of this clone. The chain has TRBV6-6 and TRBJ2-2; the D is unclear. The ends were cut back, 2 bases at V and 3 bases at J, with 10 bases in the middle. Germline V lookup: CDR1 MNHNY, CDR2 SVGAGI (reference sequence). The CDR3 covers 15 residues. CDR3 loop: CASSYTSTHTGELFF. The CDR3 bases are TGTGCCAGCAGTTACACCTCGACTCACACCGGGGAGCTGTTTTTT.

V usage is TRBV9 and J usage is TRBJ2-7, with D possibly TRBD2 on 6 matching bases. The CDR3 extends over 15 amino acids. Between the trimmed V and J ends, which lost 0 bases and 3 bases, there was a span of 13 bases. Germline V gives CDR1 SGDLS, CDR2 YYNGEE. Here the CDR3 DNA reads TGTGCCAGCAGCGTAGGTCGCGGGGATAACTACGAGCAGTACTTC. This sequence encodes CASSVGRGDNYEQYF.

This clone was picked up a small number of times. The CDR3 DNA reads as TGTGCCAGCAGCTTTACCGGCTCTAACTATGGCTACACCTTC. It yields the protein CASSFTGSNYGYTF. The rearrangement links TRBV5-5 to TRBJ1-2, with D hard to call. The CDR3 covers 14 residues. V lost 2 bases and J 0 bases, leaving 8 bases between the germline ends. Germline CDR1 SGHKS, CDR2 YYEKEE (reference sequence).

The CDR3 DNA is TGCGCCAGCAGCTTGGTGCCAGCGGGGGCCAACACAGATACGCAGTATTTT. It specifies CASSLVPAGANTDTQYF. This rearrangement joins TRBV5-1 to TRBJ2-3; 8 bases line up with TRBD2. V trimming: 0 bases; J trimming: 2 bases; junction bases outside the gene matches: 8. Germline V lookup: CDR1 SGHRS, CDR2 YFSETQ. CDR3 length: 17 residues.

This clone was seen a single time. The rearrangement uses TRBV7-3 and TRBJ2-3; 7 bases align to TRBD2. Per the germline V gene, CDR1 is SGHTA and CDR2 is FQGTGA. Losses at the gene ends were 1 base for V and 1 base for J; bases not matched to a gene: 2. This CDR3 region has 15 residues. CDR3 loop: CASSLSGSGTDTQYF. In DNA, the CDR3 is TGTGCCAGCAGCTTAAGCGGGAGTGGCACAGATACGCAGTATTTT.

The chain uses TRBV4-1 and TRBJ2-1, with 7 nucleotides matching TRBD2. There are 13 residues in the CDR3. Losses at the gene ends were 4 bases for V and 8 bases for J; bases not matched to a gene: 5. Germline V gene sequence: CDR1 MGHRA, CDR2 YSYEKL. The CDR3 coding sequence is TGCGCCAGCAGCCGGGATCGGGGGGATGAGCAGTTCTTC. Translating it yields CASSRDRGDEQFF.

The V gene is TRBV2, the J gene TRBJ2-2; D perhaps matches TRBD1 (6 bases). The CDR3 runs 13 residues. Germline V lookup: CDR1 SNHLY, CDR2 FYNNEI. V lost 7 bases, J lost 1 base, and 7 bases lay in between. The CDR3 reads CASNRENTGELFF. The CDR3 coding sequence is TGTGCCAGCAACAGGGAGAACACCGGGGAGCTGTTTTTT. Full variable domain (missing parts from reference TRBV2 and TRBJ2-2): EPEVTQTPSHQVTQMGQEVILRCVPISNHLYFYWYRQILGQKVEFLVSFYNNEISEKSEIFDDQFSVERPDGSNFTLKIRSTKLEDSAMYFCASNRENTGELFFGEGSRLTVL.

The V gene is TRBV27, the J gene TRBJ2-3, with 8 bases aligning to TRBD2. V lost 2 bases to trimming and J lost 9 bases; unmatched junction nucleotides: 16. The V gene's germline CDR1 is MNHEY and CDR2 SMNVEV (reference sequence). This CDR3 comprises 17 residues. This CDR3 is CASSLRGTGGLLGTQYF. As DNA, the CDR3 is TGTGCCAGCAGTTTACGTGGTACGGGGGGGTTACTTGGCACGCAGTATTTT.

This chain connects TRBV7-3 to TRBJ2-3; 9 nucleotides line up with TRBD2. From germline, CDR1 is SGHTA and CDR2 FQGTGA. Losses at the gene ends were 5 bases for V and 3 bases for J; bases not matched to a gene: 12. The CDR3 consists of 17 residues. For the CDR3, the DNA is TGTGCCAGCAGCCTCGAGCGGGAGGTTCAGAGGACAGATACGCAGTATTTT. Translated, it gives CASSLEREVQRTDTQYF. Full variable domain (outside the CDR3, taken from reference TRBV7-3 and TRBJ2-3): GAGVSQTPSNKVTEKGKYVELRCDPISGHTALYWYRQSLGQGPEFLIYFQGTGAADDSGLPNDRFFAVRPEGSVSTLKIQRTERGDSAVYLCASSLEREVQRTDTQYFGPGTRLTVL.

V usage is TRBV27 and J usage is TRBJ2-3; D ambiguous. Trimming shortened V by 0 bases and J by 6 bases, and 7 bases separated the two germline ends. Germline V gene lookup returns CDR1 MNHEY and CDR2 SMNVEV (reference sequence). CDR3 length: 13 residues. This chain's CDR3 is CASSLSSGDTQYF. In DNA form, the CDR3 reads TGTGCCAGCAGTTTATCGTCCGGGGATACGCAGTATTTT.

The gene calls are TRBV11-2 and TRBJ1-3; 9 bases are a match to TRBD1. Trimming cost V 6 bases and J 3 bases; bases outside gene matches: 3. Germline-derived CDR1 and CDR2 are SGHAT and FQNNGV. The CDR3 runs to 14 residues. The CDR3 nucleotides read TGTGCCAGCAGGGGGGACAGGGTTGGAAACACCATATATTTT. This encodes CASRGDRVGNTIYF. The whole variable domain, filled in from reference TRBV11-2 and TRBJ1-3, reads EAGVAQSPRYKIIEKRQSVAFWCNPISGHATLYWYQQILGQGPKLLIQFQNNGVVDDSQLPKDRFSAERLKGVDSTLKIQPAKLEDSAVYLCASRGDRVGNTIYFGEGSWLTVV.

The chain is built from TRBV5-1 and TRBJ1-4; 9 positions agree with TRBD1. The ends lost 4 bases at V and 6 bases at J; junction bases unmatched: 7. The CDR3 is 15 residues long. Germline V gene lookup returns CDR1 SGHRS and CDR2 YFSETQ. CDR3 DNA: TGCGCCAGCAGCGCGACAGGGGGGTCGGATGAAAAACTGTTTTTT. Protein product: CASSATGGSDEKLFF. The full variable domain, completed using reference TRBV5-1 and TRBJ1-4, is KAGVTQTPRYLIKTRGQQVTLSCSPISGHRSVSWYQQTPGQGLQFLFEYFSETQRNKGNFPGRFSGRQFSNSRSEMNVSTLELGDSALYLCASSATGGSDEKLFFGSGTQLSVL.

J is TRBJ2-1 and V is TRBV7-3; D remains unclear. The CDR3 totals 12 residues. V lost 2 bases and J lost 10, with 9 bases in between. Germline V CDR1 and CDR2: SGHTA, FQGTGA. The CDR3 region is CASSLEAGEQFF. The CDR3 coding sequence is TGTGCCAGCAGCTTAGAGGCTGGGGAGCAGTTCTTC.

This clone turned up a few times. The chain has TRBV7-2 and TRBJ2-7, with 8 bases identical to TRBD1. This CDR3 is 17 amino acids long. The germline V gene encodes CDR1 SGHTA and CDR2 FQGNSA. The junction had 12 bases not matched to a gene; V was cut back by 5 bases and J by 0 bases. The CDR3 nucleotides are TGTGCCAGCAGCCCCACCCCGACAGGGGTCTACTCCTACGAGCAGTACTTC. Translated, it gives CASSPTPTGVYSYEQYF.

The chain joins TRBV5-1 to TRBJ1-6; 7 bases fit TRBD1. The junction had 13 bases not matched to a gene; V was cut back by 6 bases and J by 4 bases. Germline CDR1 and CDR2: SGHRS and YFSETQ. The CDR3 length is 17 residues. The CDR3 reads CASTLSGTAAYNSPLHF. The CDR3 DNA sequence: TGCGCCAGCACTCTATCCGGGACAGCCGCTTATAATTCACCCCTCCACTTT.